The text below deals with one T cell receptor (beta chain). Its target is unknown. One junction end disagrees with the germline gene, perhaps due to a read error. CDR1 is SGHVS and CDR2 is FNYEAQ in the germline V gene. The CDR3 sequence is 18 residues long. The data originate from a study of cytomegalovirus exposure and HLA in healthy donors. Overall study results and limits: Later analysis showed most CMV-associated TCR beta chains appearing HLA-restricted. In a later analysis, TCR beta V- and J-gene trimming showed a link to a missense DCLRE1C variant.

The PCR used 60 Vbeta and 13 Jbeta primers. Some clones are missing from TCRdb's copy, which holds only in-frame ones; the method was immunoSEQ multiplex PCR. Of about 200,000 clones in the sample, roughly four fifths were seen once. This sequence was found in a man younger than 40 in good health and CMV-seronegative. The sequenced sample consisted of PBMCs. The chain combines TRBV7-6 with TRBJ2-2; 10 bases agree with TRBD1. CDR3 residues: CASSFSFPGQGHTWELFF. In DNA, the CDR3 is TGTGCCAGCAGCTTTAGCTTTCCGGGACAGGGGCACACCTGGGAGCTGTTTTTT.